This T cell receptor (beta chain) is drawn from a study of beta chain features in type 1 diabetes. Study information: Healthy donors, compared against patients, showed similar age, gender and cell yields.

Points on this clone: Germline is not matched at one junction end, which may reflect a read error.

Germline CDR1 and CDR2: DFQATT and SNEGSKA (reference sequence). The CDR3 has 11 residues. Expressed TCRB transcripts were sequenced, since all the RNA that had been isolated was reverse transcribed. Profiled with immunoSEQ multiplex PCR; TCRdb holds only in-frame clones, not every one. The sample lists under 450,000 clones, about 15% occurring once. The origin of this receptor is a man aged 30 to 39 in good health. Material for sequencing was naive CD4+ T cells from blood. This rearrangement joins TRBV20-1 to TRBJ2-5; TRBD2 is a possible D gene (5 bases). The CDR3: CRASIQETQYF. The CDR3 coding sequence is TGCAGGGCTAGCATACAAGAGACCCAGTACTTC.